This T cell receptor (beta chain) came from a study of blood T cell repertoires in COVID-19 (dated by TCRdb to 2019 to 2021). About the full investigation: The collaborator samples originated in the United States, Italy and Spain and spanned the acute and convalescent phases of COVID-19. Sample metadata almost always included a de-identified subject ID, COVID-19 status, age in years and sex. The prospective study material was composed of cDNA or gDNA derived from T cells, B-cell-depleted T cells, or PBMCs. Subjects who had been exposed to COVID-19, were actively infected with it, or had recovered from it provided the deeply sampled blood TCRbeta repertoires that made up the dataset. Where HLA class I and class II types were available, the types were taken from metadata supplied by the sample provider, not from assay-based typing. Samples were obtained from the ongoing ImmuneRACE study (first 160 participants) and from over 1,000 subjects provided by 6 global collaborators. A freely available public database, intended as a resource for researchers studying the immune response to SARS-CoV-2, is where the repertoires were released.

Regarding this clone: The target of this receptor is not known. Within one base of it there is no much larger clone, and no base qualities were kept.

What the work shows at the level of the full study, not this receptor alone: Clinical and demographic metadata were provided uncurated, with the amount varying by source and participant.

Collaborating institutions collected whole blood in K2EDTA tubes following their own protocols. For TCRbeta analysis, collaborator samples were shipped as frozen whole blood, as isolated PBMCs, or as DNA extracted from either sample type. Spanning cysteine to phenylalanine, the CDR3 consists of 16 amino acids. Left in the record is the CDR3 DNA by itself, 48 bases read in frame from the first base. CDR1 and CDR2, per the germline V gene, are MNHEY and SVGEGT. Trimming removed 0 bases from V and 0 bases from J, leaving 9 bases between the germline ends. TCRbeta CDR3 regions were amplified from genomic DNA by means of the immunoSEQ Assay, a bias-controlled multiplex PCR. Per the authors' processing: Nucleated cell counts per sample were estimated from amplification of reference gene primers within the assay. To quantify the absolute abundance of each unique TCRbeta CDR3 rearrangement, sequence reads were collapsed and filtered. For each sample, productive Simpson clonality was calculated as the square root of Simpson's diversity index across productive rearrangements. Entries here come from immuneACCESS through TCRdb and include only in-frame sequences with V and J called. Some clones fail to appear in such tables; in the studies checked, an unresolved V gene covers under half of the shortfall, and the cause of the remainder is unknown. That table gives V, J and clone size, and the DNA gave D and trimming. This sample comprises fewer than 15,000 clones, about four fifths of them detected only once. Around 32% of the sample is taken by the ten largest.

The chain is encoded by TRBV6-2 or TRBV6-3 joined to TRBJ1-3; D gene: possibly TRBD1, on 6 matching bases. Sequences were obtained from peripheral blood. The receptor's source is a man aged 50-60 years with active COVID-19. The DNA is TGTGCCAGCAGTTACTCGACAGGAAGCTCTGGAAACACCATATATTTT. Its product reads: CASSYSTGSSGNTIYF.